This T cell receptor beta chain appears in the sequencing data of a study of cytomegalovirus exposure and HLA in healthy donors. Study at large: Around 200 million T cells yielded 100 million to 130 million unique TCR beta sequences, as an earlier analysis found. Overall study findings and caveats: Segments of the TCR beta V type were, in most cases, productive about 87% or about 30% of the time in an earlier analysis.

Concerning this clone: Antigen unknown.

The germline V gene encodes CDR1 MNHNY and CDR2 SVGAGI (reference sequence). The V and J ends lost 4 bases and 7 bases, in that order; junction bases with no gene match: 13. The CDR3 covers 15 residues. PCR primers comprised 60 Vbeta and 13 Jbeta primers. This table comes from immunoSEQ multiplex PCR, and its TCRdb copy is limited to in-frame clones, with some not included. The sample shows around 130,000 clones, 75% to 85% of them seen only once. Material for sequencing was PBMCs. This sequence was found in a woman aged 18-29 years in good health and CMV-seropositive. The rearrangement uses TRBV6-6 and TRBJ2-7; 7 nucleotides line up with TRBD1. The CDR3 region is CASSLTGTEFIEQYF. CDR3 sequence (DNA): TGTGCCAGCAGTTTGACCGGGACAGAGTTCATTGAGCAGTACTTC.